The T cell receptor beta chain under discussion was sequenced for a study of T-cell reconstitution after alpha-beta-depleted transplantation in children (dated by TCRdb to about 2016). Notes on the research overall: The study quantitatively tracked T-cell immune reconstitution after TCRalphabeta/CD19-depleted allogeneic hematopoietic cell transplantation in children using TCR repertoire profiling. Study-level results and caveats: The frequencies of hyperexpanded clones fell over the following months, and after one year, T-cell counts and TCRbeta diversity were mostly attributed to newly produced T cells. The apparently early alphabetaT-cell count recovery about two months after transplant was reportedly dependent on only several hundred rapidly expanded clones derived from non-depleted graft cells. The high TCRbeta diversity at day 60 in some patients was ascribed to recipient T cells and intrathymic progenitors that had survived conditioning.

The meaning of the sample's treatment or condition label: allogeneic hematopoietic cell transplantation with graft depleted of TCRalphabeta T cells and CD19 B cells. The children who served as transplant recipients had been given grafts of TCRalphabeta/CD19-depleted allogeneic hematopoietic cells. This clonotype was found many times. Its cognate antigen has yet to be identified. Base qualities are not provided; no much larger clone lies one nucleotide away. Library preparation employed PCR. These reads were obtained on an Illumina HiSeq 2500. To normalize quantification of the TCRbeta repertoire, the TCR libraries were built with molecular barcoding that relied on unique molecular identifiers. In TCRdb, the public reads were trimmed at Q25 with fastp and aligned with MiXCR, with productive beta chains retained. Under each unique CDR3 protein, matching rows form one entry showing the most common genes and DNA. This sample lists about 140,000 distinct CDR3 sequences; around 8.5% were detected once. The top ten hold less than 20% of the sample.

The receptor was derived from a female patient aged 2 to 10 who had a stem cell transplant for congenital amegakaryocytic thrombocytopenia, so the T cells may come from the graft donor. The sequencing used PBMCs, mostly from graft donor cells, collected 180 days after TCRalphabeta/CD19-depleted stem cell transplant.

The DNA sequence follows: TGTGCCAGCAGCTTAAGGGGGGGGGCGACGGATACGCAGTATTTT. Translated, this is CASSLRGGATDTQYF. The V and J genes are TRBV7-3 and TRBJ2-3, and the D gene may be TRBD2, 7 bases matching. From cysteine to phenylalanine, the CDR3 is 15 amino acids long. Only the CDR3 part of the read is kept: 45 bases, read in frame from the first base. At the junction V is shortened by 1 base and J by 6 bases, with 14 bases in between. The germline V gene supplies CDR1 SGHTA and CDR2 FQGTGA.